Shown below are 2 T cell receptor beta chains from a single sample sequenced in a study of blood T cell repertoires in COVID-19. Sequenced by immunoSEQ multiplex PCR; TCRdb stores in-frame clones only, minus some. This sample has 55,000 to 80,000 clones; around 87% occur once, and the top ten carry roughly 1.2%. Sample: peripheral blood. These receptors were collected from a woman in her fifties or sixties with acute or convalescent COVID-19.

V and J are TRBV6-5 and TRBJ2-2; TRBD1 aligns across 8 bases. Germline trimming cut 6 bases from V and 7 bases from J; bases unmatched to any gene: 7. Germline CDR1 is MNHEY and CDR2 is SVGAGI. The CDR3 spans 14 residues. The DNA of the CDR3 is TGTGCCAGCAGCCGGACAGGGAAAAACGGGGAGCTGTTTTTT. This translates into CASSRTGKNGELFF.

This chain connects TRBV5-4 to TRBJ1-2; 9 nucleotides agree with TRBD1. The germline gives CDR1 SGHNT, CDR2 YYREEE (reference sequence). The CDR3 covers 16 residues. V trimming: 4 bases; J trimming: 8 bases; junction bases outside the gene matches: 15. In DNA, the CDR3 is TGTGCCAGCAGCCCGAGGACTGGACAGGGGCTGTGGGGCTACACCTTC. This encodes CASSPRTGQGLWGYTF.